This TCR beta chain came from a study of T cell repertoires in cytomegalovirus infection. The overall study: Indications came from public TCR beta signatures; they pointed to CMV infection and to a matching HLA type. Study-wide findings and caveats: HLA-C-restricted CMV clonotypes gave the most frequent clonotype in two of eight donors.

TCRdb reprocessed the reads with MiXCR, giving one entry per CDR3 protein. This repertoire shows 630,000 or so distinct CDR3 sequences, approximately 24% found once; its top ten account for 8%. This clonotype occurred a few times. Its antigen is unidentified. The receptor's source is a human donor in good health (CMV status not recorded). Some clones in this sample may be carry-over from other donors' samples. The sample taken for sequencing was CD8+ T cells from PBMCs.

The CDR3 is CASGVGRHTEAFF. In DNA, the CDR3 is TGTGCCAGTGGCGTGGGACGGCACACTGAAGCTTTCTTT. The chain carries TRBV19 and TRBJ1-1; a weak D match, TRBD1 (5 bases). Trimming removed 8 bases from V and 3 bases from J, with 13 bases in between. The CDR3 is 13 residues long. Per the germline V gene, CDR1 is LNHDA and CDR2 is SQIVND (reference sequence).